This T cell receptor (beta chain) was obtained from a study of blood T cell repertoires in COVID-19. Study as a whole: Both acute and convalescent COVID-19 samples were obtained from the United States, Italy and Spain. The cDNA or gDNA used as material had been derived from T cells, B-cell-depleted T cells, or PBMCs.

Per the authors' pipeline: Amplification of reference gene primers was used by the study to estimate nucleated cell counts. TCRdb's copy holds only in-frame clones and misses some; the assay was immunoSEQ multiplex PCR. That table supplies the V and J calls and clone size; D and trimming were determined from the DNA. The data hold tens of thousands of clones, with 80% to 90% observed a single time. The receptor was derived from a woman aged 55-70 years with acute or convalescent COVID-19. Sequencing was performed on peripheral blood.

CDR3 nucleotides: TGTGCCAGCAGGGCCGGGACAGATACAGATACGCAGTATTTT. Its protein is CASRAGTDTDTQYF. This chain joins TRBV2 and TRBJ2-3, with 7 bases identical to TRBD1. V lost 6 bases to trimming and J lost 3 bases; unmatched junction nucleotides: 6. Germline CDR1 is SNHLY and CDR2 is FYNNEI. This CDR3 spans 14 amino acids. Complete variable domain (other parts from reference TRBV2 and TRBJ2-3): EPEVTQTPSHQVTQMGQEVILRCVPISNHLYFYWYRQILGQKVEFLVSFYNNEISEKSEIFDDQFSVERPDGSNFTLKIRSTKLEDSAMYFCASRAGTDTDTQYFGPGTRLTVL.